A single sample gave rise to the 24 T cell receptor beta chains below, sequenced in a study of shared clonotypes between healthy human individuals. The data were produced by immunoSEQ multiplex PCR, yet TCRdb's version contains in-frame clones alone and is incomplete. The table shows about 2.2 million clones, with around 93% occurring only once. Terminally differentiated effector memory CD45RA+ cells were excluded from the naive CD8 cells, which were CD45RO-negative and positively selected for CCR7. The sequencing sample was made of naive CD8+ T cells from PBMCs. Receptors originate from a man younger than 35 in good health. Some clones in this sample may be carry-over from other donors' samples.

The CDR3: CASSHYEQYF. DNA for the CDR3: TGTGCCAGCAGCCACTACGAGCAGTACTTC. V usage is TRBV21-1 and J usage is TRBJ2-7; TRBD1 is the table's D call, not checked against the DNA. TRBV21-1 is described as a pseudogene. The CDR3 runs 10 residues.

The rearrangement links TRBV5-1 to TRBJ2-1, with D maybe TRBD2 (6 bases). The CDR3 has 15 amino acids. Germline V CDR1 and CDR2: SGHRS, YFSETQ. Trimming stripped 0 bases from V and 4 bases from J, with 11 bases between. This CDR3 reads CASSLVSGEYNEQFF. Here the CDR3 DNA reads TGCGCCAGCAGCTTGGTTAGCGGCGAGTACAATGAGCAGTTCTTC.

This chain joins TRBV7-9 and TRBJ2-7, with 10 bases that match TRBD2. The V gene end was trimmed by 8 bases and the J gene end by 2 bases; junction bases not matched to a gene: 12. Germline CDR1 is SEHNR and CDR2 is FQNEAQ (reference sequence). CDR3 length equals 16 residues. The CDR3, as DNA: TGTGCCAGCCAAGGAGCGTCTAGCGGGAGCCCCTACGAGCAGTACTTC. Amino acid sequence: CASQGASSGSPYEQYF. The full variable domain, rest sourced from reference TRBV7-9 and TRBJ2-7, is DTGVSQNPRHKITKRGQNVTFRCDPISEHNRLYWYRQTLGQGPEFLTYFQNEAQLEKSRLLSDRFSAERPKGSFSTLEIQRTEQGDSAMYLCASQGASSGSPYEQYFGPGTRLTVT.

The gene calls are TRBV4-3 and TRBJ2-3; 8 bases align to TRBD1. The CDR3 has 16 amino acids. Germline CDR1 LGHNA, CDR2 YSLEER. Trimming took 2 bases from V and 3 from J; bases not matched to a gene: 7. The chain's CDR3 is CASSQLRQGWTDTQYF. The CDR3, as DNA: TGCGCCAGCAGCCAATTGAGACAGGGGTGGACAGATACGCAGTATTTT.

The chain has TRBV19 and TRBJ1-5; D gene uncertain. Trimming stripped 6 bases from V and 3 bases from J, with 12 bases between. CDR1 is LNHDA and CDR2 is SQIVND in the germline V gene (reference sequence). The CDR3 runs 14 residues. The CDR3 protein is CASSTITSNQPQHF. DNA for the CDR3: TGTGCCAGTAGCACGATAACCTCCAATCAGCCCCAGCATTTT.

The CDR3 DNA reads as TGTGCCAGCAGCTTTAGCGGGATAAGCACAGATACGCAGTATTTT. Protein sequence: CASSFSGISTDTQYF. The rearrangement joins TRBV11-2 to TRBJ2-3, with 8 bases identical to TRBD2. The V segment lost 3 bases and the J segment 0 bases; nucleotides outside the gene matches: 2. The germline V gene encodes CDR1 SGHAT and CDR2 FQNNGV. The CDR3 sequence is 15 residues long.

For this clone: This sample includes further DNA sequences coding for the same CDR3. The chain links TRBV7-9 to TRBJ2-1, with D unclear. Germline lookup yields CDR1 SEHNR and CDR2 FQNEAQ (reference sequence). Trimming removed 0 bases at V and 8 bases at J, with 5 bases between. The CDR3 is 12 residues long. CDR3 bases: TGTGCCAGCAGCTTAGCACGGGATGAGCAGTTCTTC. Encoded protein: CASSLARDEQFF.

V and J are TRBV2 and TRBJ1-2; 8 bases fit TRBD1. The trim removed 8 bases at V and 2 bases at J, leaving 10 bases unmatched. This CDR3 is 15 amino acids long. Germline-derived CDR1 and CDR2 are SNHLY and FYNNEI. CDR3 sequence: CASHAGGDPNYGYTF. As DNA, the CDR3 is TGTGCCAGCCATGCAGGGGGCGATCCCAACTATGGCTACACCTTC.

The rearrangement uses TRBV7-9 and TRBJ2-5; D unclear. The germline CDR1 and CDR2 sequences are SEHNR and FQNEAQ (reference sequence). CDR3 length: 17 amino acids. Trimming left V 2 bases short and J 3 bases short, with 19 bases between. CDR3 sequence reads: CASSLPVGMLVEETQYF. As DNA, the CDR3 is TGTGCCAGCAGCTTACCGGTGGGGATGCTAGTCGAAGAGACCCAGTACTTC.

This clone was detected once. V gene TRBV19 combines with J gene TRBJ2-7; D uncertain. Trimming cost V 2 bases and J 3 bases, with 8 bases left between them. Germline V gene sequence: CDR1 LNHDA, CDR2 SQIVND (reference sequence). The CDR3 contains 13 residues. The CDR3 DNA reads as TGTGCCAGTAGTATAACTAACTTCTACGAGCAGTACTTC. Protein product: CASSITNFYEQYF.

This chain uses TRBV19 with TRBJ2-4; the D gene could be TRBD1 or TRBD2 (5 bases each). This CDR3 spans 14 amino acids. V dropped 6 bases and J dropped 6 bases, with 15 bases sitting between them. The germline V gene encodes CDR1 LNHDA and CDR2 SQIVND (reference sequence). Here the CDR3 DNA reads TGTGCCAGTAGAGGACAACAGAGGGGAAACATTCAGTACTTC. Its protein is CASRGQQRGNIQYF.

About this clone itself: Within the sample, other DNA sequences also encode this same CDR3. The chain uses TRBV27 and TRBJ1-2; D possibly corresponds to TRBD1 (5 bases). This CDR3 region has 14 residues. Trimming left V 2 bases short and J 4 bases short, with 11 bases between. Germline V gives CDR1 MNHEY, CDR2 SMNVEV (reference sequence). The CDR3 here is CASSLLQGSYGYTF. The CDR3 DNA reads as TGTGCCAGCAGTTTACTCCAGGGTTCCTATGGCTACACCTTC.

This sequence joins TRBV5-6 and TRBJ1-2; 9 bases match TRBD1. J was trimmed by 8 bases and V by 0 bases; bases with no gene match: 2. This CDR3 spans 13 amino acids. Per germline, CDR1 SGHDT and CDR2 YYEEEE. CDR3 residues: CASSLGTGGGYTF. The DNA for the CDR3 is TGTGCCAGCAGCTTGGGAACAGGGGGCGGCTACACCTTC.

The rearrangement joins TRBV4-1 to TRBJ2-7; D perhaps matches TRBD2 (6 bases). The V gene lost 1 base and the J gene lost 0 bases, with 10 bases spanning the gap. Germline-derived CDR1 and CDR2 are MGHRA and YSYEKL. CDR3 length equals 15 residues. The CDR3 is CASSQGLAHSYEQYF. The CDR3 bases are TGCGCCAGCAGCCAAGGGCTAGCGCACTCCTACGAGCAGTACTTC.

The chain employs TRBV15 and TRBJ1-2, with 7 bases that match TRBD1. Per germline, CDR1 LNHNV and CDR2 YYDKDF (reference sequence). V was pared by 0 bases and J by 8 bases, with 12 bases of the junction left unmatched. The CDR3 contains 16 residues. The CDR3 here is CATSRDRDDRVEGYTF. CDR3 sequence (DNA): TGTGCCACCAGCAGAGATCGGGACGACAGGGTGGAAGGCTACACCTTC.

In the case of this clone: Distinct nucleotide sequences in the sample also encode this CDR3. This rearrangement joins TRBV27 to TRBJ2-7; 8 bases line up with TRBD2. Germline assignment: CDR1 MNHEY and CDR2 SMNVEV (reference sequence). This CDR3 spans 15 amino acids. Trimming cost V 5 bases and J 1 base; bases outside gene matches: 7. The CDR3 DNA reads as TGTGCCAGCAGTAGTCCCACTAGCGGATCCTACGAGCAGTACTTC. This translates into CASSSPTSGSYEQYF.

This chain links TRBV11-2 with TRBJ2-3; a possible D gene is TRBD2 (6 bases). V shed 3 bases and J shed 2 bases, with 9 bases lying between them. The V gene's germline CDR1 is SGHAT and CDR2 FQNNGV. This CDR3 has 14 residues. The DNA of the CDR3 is TGTGCCAGCAGCTTCGGGAGATTCACAGATACGCAGTATTTT. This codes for CASSFGRFTDTQYF.

The chain's CDR3 is CASGLAPAGEQYF. The DNA for the CDR3 is TGTGCTAGTGGTTTGGCGCCGGCTGGGGAGCAGTACTTC. V usage is TRBV12-5 and J usage is TRBJ2-7; D remains ambiguous. Germline V gene data show CDR1 as LGHNT and CDR2 as FRNRAP. The CDR3 has 13 amino acids. V was shortened by 1 base and J by 7 bases, with 11 bases between the two germline ends.

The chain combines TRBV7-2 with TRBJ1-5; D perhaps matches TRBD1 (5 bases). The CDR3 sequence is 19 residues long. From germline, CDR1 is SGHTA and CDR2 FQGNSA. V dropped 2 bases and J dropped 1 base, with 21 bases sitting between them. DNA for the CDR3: TGTGCCAGCAGCTTATGGGGTTTTGCAAGGGGCGCGAGCAATCAGCCCCAGCATTTT. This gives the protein CASSLWGFARGASNQPQHF.

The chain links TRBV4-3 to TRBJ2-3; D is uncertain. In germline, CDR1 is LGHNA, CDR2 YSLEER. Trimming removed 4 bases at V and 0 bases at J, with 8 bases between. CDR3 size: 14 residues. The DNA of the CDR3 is TGCGCCAGCAGCCGTTTGATCAGCACAGATACGCAGTATTTT. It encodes CASSRLISTDTQYF.

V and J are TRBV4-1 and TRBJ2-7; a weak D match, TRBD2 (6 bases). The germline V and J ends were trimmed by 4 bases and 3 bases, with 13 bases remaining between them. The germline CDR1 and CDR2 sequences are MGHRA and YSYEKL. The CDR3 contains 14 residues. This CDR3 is CASSRDGSGYEQYF. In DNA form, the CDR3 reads TGCGCCAGCAGCCGCGACGGGAGCGGCTACGAGCAGTACTTC.

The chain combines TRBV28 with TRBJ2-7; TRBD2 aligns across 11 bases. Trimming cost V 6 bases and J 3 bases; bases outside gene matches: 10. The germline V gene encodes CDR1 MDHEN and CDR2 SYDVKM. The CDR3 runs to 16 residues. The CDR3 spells CASRATGTSGHYEQYF. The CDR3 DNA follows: TGTGCCAGCAGGGCGACCGGGACTAGCGGACACTACGAGCAGTACTTC.

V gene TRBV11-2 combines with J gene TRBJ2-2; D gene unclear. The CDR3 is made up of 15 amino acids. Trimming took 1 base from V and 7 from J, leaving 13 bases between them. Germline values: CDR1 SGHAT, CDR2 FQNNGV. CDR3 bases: TGTGCCAGCAGCTTAGCGGGTCCGTATGACGGGGAGCTGTTTTTT. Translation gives CASSLAGPYDGELFF.

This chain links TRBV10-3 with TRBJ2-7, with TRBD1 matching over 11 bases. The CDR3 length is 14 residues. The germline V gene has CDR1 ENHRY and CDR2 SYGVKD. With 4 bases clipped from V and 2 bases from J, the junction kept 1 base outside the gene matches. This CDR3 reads CAISGGQGAYEQYF. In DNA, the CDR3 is TGTGCCATCAGTGGGGGACAGGGGGCCTACGAGCAGTACTTC.